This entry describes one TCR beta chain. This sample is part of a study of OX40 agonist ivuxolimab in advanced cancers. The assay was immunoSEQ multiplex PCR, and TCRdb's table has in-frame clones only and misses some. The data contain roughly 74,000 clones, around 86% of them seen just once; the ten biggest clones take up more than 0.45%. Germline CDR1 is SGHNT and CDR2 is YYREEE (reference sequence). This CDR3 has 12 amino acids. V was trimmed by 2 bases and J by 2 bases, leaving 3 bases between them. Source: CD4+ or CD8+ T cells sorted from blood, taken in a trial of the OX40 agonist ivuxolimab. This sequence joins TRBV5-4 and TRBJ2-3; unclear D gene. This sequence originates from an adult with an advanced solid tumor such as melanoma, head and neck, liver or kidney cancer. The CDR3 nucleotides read TGTGCCAGCAGCTTCTACACAGATACGCAGTATTTT. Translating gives CASSFYTDTQYF.